The clone carrying this T cell receptor beta chain was recorded at least ten times. This sample's TCRbeta library carried unique molecular identifier barcodes. TCRdb reprocessed the PCR reads via MiXCR and lists one record per CDR3 protein. Altogether around 450,000 distinct CDR3 sequences are present, over 9.5% being singletons, with the ten largest covering just over 2%. The data originate from a study of T-cell reconstitution after alpha-beta-depleted transplantation in children. This receptor was taken from a child aged 2-15 years with inherited bone marrow failure, due to receive a stem cell transplant. Here the sequenced sample was PBMCs, taken before TCRalphabeta/CD19-depleted stem cell transplant.

CDR3 sequence (DNA): TGTGCCAGCAGTCGGACTAGGAGTACCTACGAGCAGTACTTC. This gives the protein CASSRTRSTYEQYF. The chain joins TRBV5-6 to TRBJ2-7; 7 bases fit TRBD2. The germline V gene has CDR1 SGHDT and CDR2 YYEEEE. CDR3 length equals 14 residues. V was clipped by 5 bases and J by 2 bases; unmatched bases: 7.